Listed here are 25 T cell receptor beta chains from one sample, sequenced in a study of T cell responses to AZD1222 COVID-19 vaccine. Libraries were prepared by immunoSEQ multiplex PCR; TCRdb keeps only in-frame clonotypes and omits some of them. The sample includes about 95,000 clones, less than 90% seen only once; the top ten take roughly 3.7%. The starting material was peripheral blood, obtained on day 0 of AZD1222 vaccination. The origin of the receptors is an adult in good health.

This clone was found a few times. V gene TRBV4-2 combines with J gene TRBJ1-2, with 7 bases matching TRBD1. V trimming: 0 bases; J trimming: 4 bases; junction bases outside the gene matches: 11. The CDR3 has 17 residues. Germline V lookup: CDR1 LGHNA, CDR2 YNFKEQ. This CDR3 reads CASSQEERGDSRYGYTF. The CDR3 DNA reads TGTGCCAGCAGCCAAGAAGAACGTGGGGACAGCCGCTATGGCTACACCTTC.

The gene calls are TRBV28 and TRBJ1-4; D gene uncertain. V lost 3 bases and J 0 bases, leaving 11 bases between the germline ends. In germline, CDR1 is MDHEN, CDR2 SYDVKM. CDR3 size: 16 residues. DNA of the CDR3: TGTGCCAGCAGTTTCTATAGCGGGGCAACTAATGAAAAACTGTTTTTT. Protein product: CASSFYSGATNEKLFF.

CDR3 protein: CASRPFISSGNTIYF. As DNA, the CDR3 is TGTGCCAGCAGGCCTTTCATAAGCTCTGGAAACACCATATATTTT. This sequence joins TRBV28 and TRBJ1-3; no firm D call. Germline CDR1 MDHEN, CDR2 SYDVKM. The CDR3 extends over 15 amino acids. Trimming stripped 6 bases from V and 0 bases from J, with 12 bases between.

This rearrangement joins TRBV12-3 or TRBV12-4 to TRBJ1-1; the D is unclear. The CDR3 sequence is 13 residues long. V was cut by 7 bases and J by 3 bases, with 12 bases left in between. CDR3 sequence reads: CASIQGGYTEAFF. Written as DNA, the CDR3 is TGTGCCAGCATCCAAGGAGGTTACACTGAAGCTTTCTTT.

This chain links TRBV12-3 or TRBV12-4 with TRBJ2-5; D possibly corresponds to TRBD1 (6 bases). CDR3 length: 12 amino acids. V lost 3 bases to trimming and J lost 5 bases, with 7 bases between them. In nucleotides, the CDR3 is TGTGCCAGCAGTTTTACAGGGGAGACCCAGTACTTC. This sequence encodes CASSFTGETQYF.

The chain has TRBV10-2 and TRBJ1-5; D is uncertain. The V end was cut by 7 bases, the J end by 0 bases, with 10 bases between. Germline CDR1 and CDR2: WSHSY and SAAADI. The CDR3 has 14 residues. CDR3 sequence (DNA): TGCGCCAGCACCCCCAGCAATAGCAATCAGCCCCAGCATTTT. Its protein is CASTPSNSNQPQHF.

The chain has TRBV7-8 and TRBJ1-2; D call uncertain. Germline CDR1 and CDR2: SGHVS and FQNEAQ. The CDR3 spans 13 residues. Trimming removed 1 base at V and 4 bases at J, with 7 bases between. Here the CDR3 DNA reads TGTGCCAGCAGCTTAGAGGGTACCTATGGCTACACCTTC. This translates into CASSLEGTYGYTF.

This clone appeared once. The chain is built from TRBV30 and TRBJ2-1; 7 positions agree with TRBD1. The CDR3 runs to 12 residues. Germline trimming cut 6 bases from V and 5 bases from J; bases unmatched to any gene: 4. Germline values: CDR1 GTSNPN, CDR2 SVGIG (reference sequence). CDR3 sequence (DNA): TGTGCCTGCGACAGGGCGAACAATGAGCAGTTCTTC. Its protein product is CACDRANNEQFF.

The chain joins TRBV5-4 to TRBJ1-6, with D unresolved. Trimming cost V 0 bases and J 0 bases, with 7 bases left between them. Per germline, CDR1 SGHNT and CDR2 YYREEE (reference sequence). The CDR3 is made up of 16 amino acids. CDR3 nucleotide sequence: TGTGCCAGCAGCTTGGAGGGAAGCTCCTATAATTCACCCCTCCACTTT. Protein product: CASSLEGSSYNSPLHF.

The genes are TRBV27 and TRBJ1-4; 9 positions match TRBD1. Germline V CDR1 and CDR2: MNHEY, SMNVEV (reference sequence). This CDR3 contains 18 residues. Unmatched junction bases numbered 10, after V lost 3 bases and J lost 2 bases. In nucleotides, the CDR3 is TGTGCCAGCAGTTTTCGCGGGACAGGGAATCCCACTAATGAAAAACTGTTTTTT. Translating gives CASSFRGTGNPTNEKLFF.

The chain carries TRBV6-2 or TRBV6-3 and TRBJ2-2; TRBD1 is a possible D gene (5 bases). The CDR3 runs 15 residues. Trimming stripped 2 bases from V and 5 bases from J, with 12 bases between. Germline CDR1 reads MNHEY; CDR2 reads SVGEGT. The CDR3 spells CASSYAPRTTGELFF. The CDR3, as DNA: TGTGCCAGCAGTTACGCCCCTAGGACAACCGGGGAGCTGTTTTTT.

The rearrangement links TRBV7-9 to TRBJ1-5, with D perhaps TRBD1 (6 bases). Germline CDR1 SEHNR, CDR2 FQNEAQ (reference sequence). The CDR3 is 14 amino acids. V gave up 3 bases and J gave up 3 bases, with 9 bases separating them. The CDR3 reads CASSFSGANQPQHF. CDR3 DNA sequence: TGTGCCAGCAGCTTCTCGGGGGCCAATCAGCCCCAGCATTTT.

Only one count was recorded for this clone. The genes are TRBV5-6 and TRBJ2-1, with 8 bases matching TRBD2. The CDR3 loop spans 13 amino acids. V lost 2 bases to trimming and J lost 7 bases; unmatched junction nucleotides: 2. Germline V gene sequence: CDR1 SGHDT, CDR2 YYEEEE. The CDR3 protein is CASSFLAGNEQFF. CDR3 in DNA: TGTGCCAGCAGCTTCTTAGCGGGGAATGAGCAGTTCTTC. Full variable domain (missing parts from reference TRBV5-6 and TRBJ2-1): DAGVTQSPTHLIKTRGQQVTLRCSPKSGHDTVSWYQQALGQGPQFIFQYYEEEERQRGNFPDRFSGHQFPNYSSELNVNALLLGDSALYLCASSFLAGNEQFFGPGTRLTVL.

This chain uses TRBV2 with TRBJ1-3; D unclear. CDR3 length: 14 residues. Germline-derived CDR1 and CDR2 are SNHLY and FYNNEI. Trimming removed 1 base at V and 0 bases at J, with 4 bases between. The CDR3 nucleotides read TGTGCCAGCAGTGAAGTGGGCTCTGGAAACACCATATATTTT. It translates to CASSEVGSGNTIYF. The full variable domain, its missing parts supplied by reference TRBV2 and TRBJ1-3, is EPEVTQTPSHQVTQMGQEVILRCVPISNHLYFYWYRQILGQKVEFLVSFYNNEISEKSEIFDDQFSVERPDGSNFTLKIRSTKLEDSAMYFCASSEVGSGNTIYFGEGSWLTVV.

The V and J genes are TRBV19 and TRBJ2-7; D possibly corresponds to TRBD1 (6 bases). The CDR3 length is 16 residues. The V gene lost 4 bases and the J gene lost 3 bases, with 19 bases spanning the gap. Per the germline V gene, CDR1 is LNHDA and CDR2 is SQIVND (reference sequence). The CDR3: CASSTPMGAVNYEQYF. CDR3 sequence (DNA): TGTGCCAGTAGTACCCCGATGGGGGCAGTAAACTACGAGCAGTACTTC. The variable domain in full, with the rest retrieved from reference TRBV19 and TRBJ2-7, is DGGITQSPKYLFRKEGQNVTLSCEQNLNHDAMYWYRQDPGQGLRLIYYSQIVNDFQKGDIAEGYSVSREKKESFPLTVTSAQKNPTAFYLCASSTPMGAVNYEQYFGPGTRLTVT.

The rearrangement uses TRBV3-1 (or the pseudogene TRBV3-2) and TRBJ2-6; D remains unclear. CDR3 length: 14 amino acids. Germline loops: CDR1 LGHDT, CDR2 YNNKEL (reference sequence). V was pared by 2 bases and J by 3 bases, with 5 bases between. As DNA, the CDR3 is TGTGCCAGCAGCCAATTAGGTGGGGCCAACGTCCTGACTTTC. Protein sequence: CASSQLGGANVLTF.

This CDR3 is CASSSESGGNYEQYF. The CDR3 DNA follows: TGTGCCAGCAGCTCCGAGTCCGGAGGTAACTACGAGCAGTACTTC. The V and J genes are TRBV11-3 and TRBJ2-7; maybe TRBD2 (5 bases). Trimming took 4 bases from V and 3 from J, leaving 16 bases between them. The length of the CDR3 is 15 residues. Germline CDR1 SGHNT, CDR2 YENEEA.

J is TRBJ1-2 and V is TRBV29-1; unclear D gene. CDR3 size: 11 residues. CDR1 and CDR2 (germline): SQVTM, ANQGSEA. Between the trimmed V and J ends, which lost 0 bases and 9 bases, there was a span of 8 bases. DNA of the CDR3: TGCAGCGTTGAAGATCGGGGAAGCTACACCTTC. Translated: CSVEDRGSYTF.

The chain employs TRBV27 and TRBJ2-1; a weak D match, TRBD2 (6 bases). The germline V and J ends were trimmed by 3 bases and 5 bases, with 11 bases remaining between them. The CDR3 contains 14 residues. Germline loops: CDR1 MNHEY, CDR2 SMNVEV (reference sequence). The CDR3 spells CASSFGGVNNEQFF. The CDR3 coding sequence is TGTGCCAGCAGTTTCGGAGGGGTGAACAATGAGCAGTTCTTC.

This sequence joins TRBV6-4 and TRBJ2-1, with D possibly called TRBD1 or TRBD2 (5 bases each). This CDR3 comprises 15 residues. Trimming removed 2 bases from V and 9 bases from J, with 17 bases in between. CDR1 and CDR2 (germline): MRHNA, SNTAGT. This chain's CDR3 is CASSDGDPRTAEQFF. The CDR3 DNA follows: TGTGCCAGCAGTGACGGGGACCCACGTACGGCTGAGCAGTTCTTC.

This chain links TRBV2 with TRBJ1-2; D is unclear. The V end lost 4 bases, the J end lost 14 bases, and 11 bases lay between the germline ends. The CDR3 totals 10 residues. Germline V CDR1 and CDR2: SNHLY, FYNNEI. In nucleotides, the CDR3 is TGTGCCAGCAGTGGTCTCGCGTCAACCTTC. Protein: CASSGLASTF.

This clone has just one count. The chain recombines TRBV27 with TRBJ1-6; 9 bases line up with TRBD1. Germline assignment: CDR1 MNHEY and CDR2 SMNVEV (reference sequence). The CDR3 covers 16 residues. Unmatched junction bases numbered 8, after V lost 2 bases and J lost 9 bases. CDR3 DNA: TGTGCCAGCAGTTTACTGGGCGACAGGGGGGTTTCACCCCTCCACTTT. This translates into CASSLLGDRGVSPLHF.

This clone appeared once. This chain uses TRBV27 with TRBJ2-1; TRBD2 is a possible D gene (5 bases). V dropped 5 bases and J dropped 4 bases, with 9 bases sitting between them. Germline V gene sequence: CDR1 MNHEY, CDR2 SMNVEV (reference sequence). CDR3 length: 13 residues. CDR3 amino acids: CASSTDLYNEQFF. The CDR3 DNA sequence: TGTGCCAGCAGTACGGACTTATACAATGAGCAGTTCTTC.

The chain has TRBV29-1 and TRBJ1-1; weak D call: TRBD1 (5 bases). Germline values: CDR1 SQVTM, CDR2 ANQGSEA. There are 11 residues in the CDR3. Deletions cut 3 bases from V and 13 bases from J, with 15 bases between. CDR3 protein: CSVEDPGTLFF. The CDR3 DNA reads TGCAGCGTTGAGGATCCGGGGACCCTTTTCTTT. The variable domain in full, completed from reference TRBV29-1 and TRBJ1-1, reads SAVISQKPSRDICQRGTSLTIQCQVDSQVTMMFWYRQQPGQSLTLIATANQGSEATYESGFVIDKFPISRPNLTFSTLTVSNMSPEDSSIYLCSVEDPGTLFFGQGTRLTVV.

This clone came up once. J is TRBJ2-2 and V is TRBV10-2; the match to TRBD1 covers 11 bases. The germline gives CDR1 WSHSY, CDR2 SAAADI. V was clipped by 4 bases and J by 4 bases; unmatched bases: 8. There are 17 residues in the CDR3. The CDR3 DNA sequence: TGCGCCAGCAGTGCCTCTGGACAGGGGGCGGTCACCGGGGAGCTGTTTTTT. It encodes CASSASGQGAVTGELFF.